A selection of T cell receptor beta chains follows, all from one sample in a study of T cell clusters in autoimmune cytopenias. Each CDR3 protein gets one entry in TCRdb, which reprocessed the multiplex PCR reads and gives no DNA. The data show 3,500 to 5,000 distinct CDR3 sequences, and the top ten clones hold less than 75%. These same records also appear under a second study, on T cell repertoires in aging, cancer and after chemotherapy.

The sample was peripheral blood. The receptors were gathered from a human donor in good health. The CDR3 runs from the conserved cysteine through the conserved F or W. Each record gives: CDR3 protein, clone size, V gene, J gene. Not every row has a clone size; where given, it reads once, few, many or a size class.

CASSQGWTTPTNEQFF	NA	TRBV4-1	TRBJ2-1
CASSIPGTEFPYGYTF	NA	TRBV19	TRBJ1-2
CASRATGTATDTQYF	NA	TRBV27	TRBJ2-3
CASSEWCIRVDQPQHF	NA	TRBV10-1	TRBJ1-5
CATKGQSNQETQYF	NA	TRBV28	TRBJ2-5
CSALDTGELFF	NA	TRBV20-1	TRBJ2-2
CATSGGPTDTQYF	NA	TRBV15	TRBJ2-3
CAWTGSTDTQYF	NA	TRBV30	TRBJ2-3
CASSAGTSGGNNEQFF	NA	TRBV6-2/TRBV6-3	TRBJ2-1
CSVEVPAYGYTF	medium-sized	TRBV29-1	TRBJ1-2
CSVRTGVSYNEQFF	medium-sized	TRBV29-1	TRBJ2-1
CASSPPGELFF	NA	TRBV18	TRBJ2-2
CASRSSMYTEAFF	NA	TRBV18	TRBJ1-1
CSVEEGGSGNQPQHF	NA	TRBV29-1	TRBJ1-5
CASSLAGIMSSGANVLTF	NA	TRBV19	TRBJ2-6
CSAAGLAEETYEQYF	hyperexpanded	TRBV29-1	TRBJ2-7